This TCR beta chain was recorded in a study of T cells in narcolepsy. Study information: Patients with NT1 or NT2 and healthy control donors were enrolled.

This clone was picked up one time. Its antigen is unidentified. The data were produced by immunoSEQ multiplex PCR, yet TCRdb's version contains in-frame clones alone and is incomplete. The sample holds 27,000 or so clones, 82% seen once. The CDR3 runs 15 residues. In germline, CDR1 is MDHEN, CDR2 SYDVKM. J lost 1 base, V lost 6 bases, and 7 bases had no gene match. Study-wide findings and caveats: Autoreactive HCRT-specific and TRIB2-specific clonotypes were marked in same-patient CSF-versus-blood CD4+ comparisons. In some patient and control memory CD4+ samples, autoreactive clones were absent. Healthy controls reportedly lacked the autoreactive clonotypes serially found in patients' blood.

J is TRBJ2-7 and V is TRBV28; TRBD1 matches 9 bases. This receptor was obtained from a human donor with narcolepsy. Source material: CD45RA- memory CD4+ T cells from PBMCs. In DNA, the CDR3 is TGTGCCAGCAGATCCCCGGGACAGGGATCCTACGAGCAGTACTTC. Its translation is CASRSPGQGSYEQYF.